The sequence of this T cell receptor (beta chain) was determined in a study of regulatory T cells in long-lasting Graves disease (dated by TCRdb to 2020 to 2022). A note on the overall study: To count as having persistent Graves' disease, a patient had to have received antithyroid drug treatment for over 5 years with TSH receptor autoantibodies remaining persistently positive. A total of 33 samples underwent TCR sequencing, from roughly 13 patients with persistent Graves' disease and around 20 patients with newly diagnosed Graves' disease. Antithyroid drugs had been taken for approximately 10 years on average by persistent Graves' disease patients in the clinical cohort. Persistent Graves' disease patients were compared with newly diagnosed Graves' disease patients by peripheral blood TCR sequencing and RNA sequencing. The study was conducted in China and was registered as a clinical trial. What the study reported, not specific to this receptor: Compared with newly diagnosed patients, persistent Graves' disease patients had lower TCR Shannon entropy and fewer highly expanded clones, which suggests clonal expansion. More public clonotypes were shared among persistent patients (around 2,600) than among newly diagnosed patients (approximately 930). Sequencing and analysis were limited to the TCR beta chain. As a limitation, the authors acknowledged that the small sample size may reduce accuracy. Because the primary lesion, thyroid tissue, could not be accessed, the study looked at peripheral blood alone. TRBV28, TRBJ1-2 and TRBJ2-5 were preferentially used in persistent disease, while TRBV20-1 and TRBJ2-1 were favored in newly diagnosed disease.

The CDR3 has 16 amino acids, counting the end cysteine and phenylalanine. The sequence is cut down to CDR3 DNA, 48 bases in frame from base 1. Via the germline V gene, CDR1 is MNHEY and CDR2 SVGAGI. Between the V and J ends, shortened by 0 bases and 0 bases respectively, the junction contains 12 bases. About this clonotype itself: What this receptor recognizes is not known. No much larger clonotype is one base removed from it; base qualities were not supplied.

Per the publication, the time point label means: persistent/refractory GD, antithyroid drugs over 5 years with positive TRAb. For both TCR sequencing and RNA sequencing, RNA was extracted from PBMCs in TRIzol. The diagnosis of Graves' disease followed American Thyroid Association guidelines. The patients came from an endocrinology department in Xi'an, China. Each patient gave approximately 10 milliliters of peripheral blood, collected in an EDTA anticoagulant tube. Ficoll Paque Plus density gradient separation was used to isolate PBMCs, and no further T cell sorting was performed. An Agilent 2100 Bioanalyzer and agarose gel were used to check RNA quality, while a NanoDrop 2000 measured RNA concentration. The protocol used for the library was multiplex PCR. Sequencing took place on an Illumina HiSeq 4000. To build TCR beta libraries, CDR3 regions were amplified by Arm-PCR using iRepertoire HTBI primers. Before sequencing, the PCR products underwent gel purification. The source study handled its data this way. Gene usage analysis of CDR3 amino acid clonotypes used the approximately 62 TRBV and 14 TRBJ segments found across samples. COPE and FqMerger were used to merge the filtered high-quality paired reads into contigs. BLAST was used to align contigs to the IMGT TRBV, TRBD and TRBJ reference genes, and CDR3 was defined following IMGT. Clonotypes above 0.1% frequency were classified as highly expanded clones. Shannon entropy was used to measure repertoire diversity, and the Gini coefficient was used to measure V-J evenness. Public clonotypes were defined as clonotypes shared by more than one individual. TCRdb reworked the public reads: Q25 trimming with fastp, MiXCR clone assembly, productive beta chains retained. One record per CDR3 amino acid sequence lists the most common genes and DNA. The V and J calls follow TCRdb's processing rather than the paper's. For this sample the table gives a few hundred thousand distinct CDR3 sequences, of which roughly a fifth were detected only once. The ten most abundant clones make up about 6.6% of the sample.

The receptor's source is a female donor with Graves disease. The rearrangement joined TRBV6-5 to TRBJ2-7, and the D gene may be TRBD2, 6 bases matching. This specimen consisted of peripheral blood mononuclear cells (PBMCs), obtained when the disease was refractory, from a patient treated with antithyroid drugs. The nucleotide sequence is given as TGTGCCAGCAGTTACTCGAGGGAGGAAAGCTCCTACGAGCAGTACTTC. This gives the protein CASSYSREESSYEQYF.